These 27 T cell receptor beta chains originate from one sample sequenced in a study of CD8+ T cells in alopecia areata. cDNA serving as the sequencing template came from extracted, reverse transcribed RNA. Method: immunoSEQ multiplex PCR; TCRdb's copy keeps in-frame clones and lacks some. Altogether around 200,000 clones are present, 50% to 75% being singletons, with the ten largest covering 4% to 4.5%. The treatment: oral pan-JAK inhibitor, 5-10 mg twice daily. This sample comprised CD4+ T cells sorted from blood, obtained at week 4, from a patient treated with tofacitinib. The source of these receptors is a human donor with alopecia areata.

The chain carries TRBV29-1 and TRBJ1-4; the D gene is possibly TRBD1 (6 bases). V dropped 4 bases and J dropped 8 bases, with 11 bases sitting between them. Germline assignment: CDR1 SQVTM and CDR2 ANQGSEA. The CDR3 runs 12 residues. DNA of the CDR3: TGCAGCGTTGGAGGGGGGCCCGAAAAACTGTTTTTT. It specifies CSVGGGPEKLFF. Looking up the rest from reference TRBV29-1 and TRBJ1-4 gives the full variable domain: SAVISQKPSRDICQRGTSLTIQCQVDSQVTMMFWYRQQPGQSLTLIATANQGSEATYESGFVIDKFPISRPNLTFSTLTVSNMSPEDSSIYLCSVGGGPEKLFFGSGTQLSVL.

This clone was seen a few times. V and J are TRBV6-1 and TRBJ2-2; unclear D gene. The CDR3 has 12 amino acids. The ends were cut back, 8 bases at V and 1 base at J, with 5 bases in the middle. CDR1 MNHNS and CDR2 SASEGT come from the germline V gene. The CDR3 sequence is CASGRNTGELFF. CDR3 bases: TGTGCCAGCGGACGGAACACCGGGGAGCTGTTTTTT.

The chain recombines TRBV15 with TRBJ2-1; possibly TRBD2 for D (6 bases). Trimming cost V 5 bases and J 0 bases, with 11 bases left between them. Germline V CDR1 and CDR2: LNHNV, YYDKDF (reference sequence). The CDR3 covers 15 residues. CDR3 bases: TGTGCCACCAGCCGTAGCGGAAGCTCCTACAATGAGCAGTTCTTC. It codes for CATSRSGSSYNEQFF.

This rearrangement joins TRBV7-9 to TRBJ2-6; D might be TRBD1 (5 bases). V gave up 3 bases and J gave up 2 bases, with 8 bases separating them. The CDR3 runs to 15 residues. Germline CDR1 reads SEHNR; CDR2 reads FQNEAQ (reference sequence). In DNA, the CDR3 is TGTGCCAGCAGCTTCCCAGGGACTGGGGCCAACGTCCTGACTTTC. Translated, it gives CASSFPGTGANVLTF.

This clone occurred once. The chain carries TRBV4-1 and TRBJ1-4; a possible D gene is TRBD1 (6 bases). Germline-derived CDR1 and CDR2 are MGHRA and YSYEKL. The CDR3 is 16 residues long. The ends were cut back, 3 bases at V and 5 bases at J, with 16 bases in the middle. The CDR3, as DNA: TGCGCCAGCAGCCACGGCAGGGGTCTCTACAATGAAAAACTGTTTTTT. Protein product: CASSHGRGLYNEKLFF.

This sequence joins TRBV18 and TRBJ1-5; 8 bases line up with TRBD1. The CDR3 consists of 15 residues. The V gene end was trimmed by 6 bases and the J gene end by 2 bases; junction bases not matched to a gene: 6. The germline V gene has CDR1 KGHSH and CDR2 LQKENI. The CDR3 DNA is TGTGCCAGCTCGGGGACAGGCAGTGGCAATCAGCCCCAGCATTTT. As protein: CASSGTGSGNQPQHF. The entire variable domain, with the rest obtained from reference TRBV18 and TRBJ1-5, is as follows: NAGVMQNPRHLVRRRGQEARLRCSPMKGHSHVYWYRQLPEEGLKFMVYLQKENIIDESGMPKERFSAEFPKEGPSILRIQQVVRGDSAAYFCASSGTGSGNQPQHFGDGTRLSIL.

The chain employs TRBV30 and TRBJ2-5; no firm D call. The CDR3 contains 11 residues. Deletions cut 4 bases from V and 1 base from J, with 4 bases between. The germline CDR1 and CDR2 sequences are GTSNPN and SVGIG (reference sequence). CDR3 region: CAWTSQETQYF. The CDR3 bases are TGTGCCTGGACCAGCCAAGAGACCCAGTACTTC. The entire variable domain, with the rest obtained from reference TRBV30 and TRBJ2-5, is as follows: SQTIHQWPATLVQPVGSPLSLECTVEGTSNPNLYWYRQAAGRGLQLLFYSVGIGQISSEVPQNLSASRPQDRQFILSSKKLLLSDSGFYLCAWTSQETQYFGPGTRLLVL.

The chain links TRBV25-1 to TRBJ1-4; no reliable D call. Germline V lookup: CDR1 MGHDK, CDR2 SYGVNS. V shed 2 bases and J shed 10 bases, with 11 bases lying between them. The CDR3 is 13 residues long. DNA for the CDR3: TGTGCCAGCAGTGAAGTAGACCGATCAAAACTGTTTTTT. Its translation: CASSEVDRSKLFF.

V usage is TRBV18 and J usage is TRBJ2-7; the D is unclear. CDR3 size: 14 residues. Germline-derived CDR1 and CDR2 are KGHSH and LQKENI. Trimming removed 5 bases at V and 0 bases at J, with 11 bases between. The CDR3 protein is CASSVTASSYEQYF. The DNA of the CDR3 is TGTGCCAGCTCAGTTACGGCAAGCTCCTACGAGCAGTACTTC.

The chain is built from TRBV6-6 and TRBJ2-7; 8 bases agree with TRBD1. V shed 6 bases, J shed 1 base, and the junction held 8 bases outside the gene matches. The CDR3 totals 15 residues. CDR1 and CDR2 (germline): MNHNY, SVGAGI (reference sequence). In nucleotides, the CDR3 is TGTGCCAGCAGGGACCAGGGACAGGTTTCCTACGAGCAGTACTTC. Amino acid sequence: CASRDQGQVSYEQYF.

This clone was observed a handful of times. The chain employs TRBV5-6 and TRBJ2-7; TRBD1 might be the D (6 bases). The CDR3 sequence is 12 residues long. The V gene lost 4 bases and the J gene lost 2 bases, with 7 bases spanning the gap. In germline, CDR1 is SGHDT, CDR2 YYEEEE. CDR3 loop: CASSRQAYEQYF. DNA of the CDR3: TGTGCCAGCAGCCGACAGGCCTACGAGCAGTACTTC.

The chain employs TRBV19 and TRBJ1-4; TRBD1 is a possible D gene (6 bases). The CDR3 contains 14 residues. Trimming removed 6 bases at V and 8 bases at J, with 16 bases between. Germline-derived CDR1 and CDR2 are LNHDA and SQIVND (reference sequence). As DNA, the CDR3 is TGTGCCAGTAGACCGACAGGTGGCGAAGAAAAACTGTTTTTT. It translates to CASRPTGGEEKLFF.

The V gene is TRBV10-3, the J gene TRBJ2-7; D perhaps matches TRBD2 (6 bases). The germline CDR1 and CDR2 sequences are ENHRY and SYGVKD. CDR3 length: 14 residues. The ends were cut back, 2 bases at V and 3 bases at J, with 11 bases in the middle. The CDR3 reads CAISEMGGLYEQYF. The CDR3 DNA reads as TGTGCCATCAGTGAGATGGGGGGACTCTACGAGCAGTACTTC.

The chain couples TRBV7-2 to TRBJ2-3, with D uncertain. The length of the CDR3 is 14 residues. Germline values: CDR1 SGHTA, CDR2 FQGNSA. V lost 0 bases to trimming and J lost 8 bases, with 12 bases between them. CDR3 amino acids: CASSLALQAATQYF. For the CDR3, the DNA is TGTGCCAGCAGCTTAGCGCTTCAGGCAGCTACGCAGTATTTT. The whole variable domain, filled in from reference TRBV7-2 and TRBJ2-3, reads GAGVSQSPSNKVTEKGKDVELRCDPISGHTALYWYRQSLGQGLEFLIYFQGNSAPDKSGLPSDRFSAERTGGSVSTLTIQRTQQEDSAVYLCASSLALQAATQYFGPGTRLTVL.

This clone appeared a few times. The rearrangement links TRBV5-4 to TRBJ2-3; the D is unclear. The length of the CDR3 is 15 residues. Germline loops: CDR1 SGHNT, CDR2 YYREEE (reference sequence). The ends were cut back, 3 bases at V and 1 base at J, with 12 bases in the middle. In DNA, the CDR3 is TGTGCCAGCAGCTCCCCCAGCAGCGGCACAGATACGCAGTATTTT. Encoded protein: CASSSPSSGTDTQYF. The variable domain in full, with the rest retrieved from reference TRBV5-4 and TRBJ2-3, is ETGVTQSPTHLIKTRGQQVTLRCSSQSGHNTVSWYQQALGQGPQFIFQYYREEENGRGNFPPRFSGLQFPNYSSELNVNALELDDSALYLCASSSPSSGTDTQYFGPGTRLTVL.

The J gene is TRBJ2-5, the V gene TRBV18; D is unresolved. Germline CDR1 is KGHSH and CDR2 is LQKENI. The V gene lost 0 bases and the J gene lost 0 bases, with 8 bases spanning the gap. CDR3 length: 15 amino acids. CDR3 coding DNA: TGTGCCAGCTCACCACCAGGGTTATACCAAGAGACCCAGTACTTC. This codes for CASSPPGLYQETQYF.

The chain combines TRBV29-1 with TRBJ2-2; 8 nucleotides match TRBD1. The CDR3 extends over 14 amino acids. J gave up 5 bases and V 5 bases, and 7 bases lay outside the gene matches. Germline values: CDR1 SQVTM, CDR2 ANQGSEA. CDR3 in amino acids: CSVPRTGTTGELFF. The CDR3 DNA follows: TGCAGCGTTCCAAGGACAGGGACAACCGGGGAGCTGTTTTTT.

This chain connects TRBV5-1 to TRBJ2-1; 7 positions agree with TRBD1. The CDR3 has 13 residues. CDR1 and CDR2 from the germline V gene are SGHRS and YFSETQ. J gave up 4 bases and V 4 bases, and 2 bases lay outside the gene matches. CDR3 DNA: TGCGCCAGCAGCGGGGACAGTTACAATGAGCAGTTCTTC. It is translated as CASSGDSYNEQFF.

This clone was detected only a few times. This chain joins TRBV5-6 and TRBJ2-2; 7 bases line up with TRBD1. With 3 bases clipped from V and 4 bases from J, the junction kept 6 bases outside the gene matches. Germline V gene sequence: CDR1 SGHDT, CDR2 YYEEEE. The CDR3 covers 15 residues. The CDR3 reads CASSSDRDGTGELFF. DNA of the CDR3: TGTGCCAGCAGCTCCGACAGGGATGGCACCGGGGAGCTGTTTTTT.

The genes are TRBV29-1 and TRBJ2-3; TRBD2 might be the D (6 bases). This CDR3 is built from 15 residues. Trimming stripped 7 bases from V and 2 bases from J, with 19 bases between. CDR1 is SQVTM and CDR2 is ANQGSEA in the germline V gene. This chain's CDR3 is CSGEVRGTSTDTQYF. CDR3 bases: TGCAGCGGGGAGGTCCGGGGGACCTCCACAGATACGCAGTATTTT.

The genes are TRBV10-3 and TRBJ1-1, with D possibly TRBD1 on 5 matching bases. Trimming stripped 2 bases from V and 8 bases from J, with 12 bases between. The length of the CDR3 is 13 residues. Germline V gene sequence: CDR1 ENHRY, CDR2 SYGVKD. CDR3 DNA: TGTGCCATCAGTGAGCCCCCAACAGGAGAAGCTTTCTTT. It translates to CAISEPPTGEAFF.

The chain carries TRBV19 and TRBJ1-2; D is perhaps TRBD1 (6 bases). The CDR3 runs to 13 residues. Per germline, CDR1 LNHDA and CDR2 SQIVND (reference sequence). Trimming took 6 bases from V and 6 from J, leaving 14 bases between them. The CDR3 sequence is CASSIDRLDGYTF. The CDR3 bases are TGTGCCAGTAGCATCGACAGGTTGGATGGCTACACCTTC.

The chain uses TRBV9 and TRBJ2-1, with 8 bases identical to TRBD1. The CDR3 sequence is 14 residues long. The ends lost 0 bases at V and 8 bases at J; junction bases unmatched: 4. Germline CDR1 reads SGDLS; CDR2 reads YYNGEE. This CDR3 is CASSVATGGHEQFF. CDR3 sequence (DNA): TGTGCCAGCAGCGTAGCTACAGGGGGGCATGAGCAGTTCTTC. The entire variable domain, with the rest obtained from reference TRBV9 and TRBJ2-1, is as follows: DSGVTQTPKHLITATGQRVTLRCSPRSGDLSVYWYQQSLDQGLQFLIQYYNGEERAKGNILERFSAQQFPDLHSELNLSSLELGDSALYFCASSVATGGHEQFFGPGTRLTVL.

The table lists this clone with a few counts. This chain connects TRBV10-3 to TRBJ1-3; TRBD1 matches at 8 bases. Germline CDR1 ENHRY, CDR2 SYGVKD. CDR3 size: 15 residues. V lost 4 bases, J lost 5 bases, and 7 bases stayed unmatched. The DNA of the CDR3 is TGTGCCATCAGTGCCGGGACAGGCGGGAGAAACACCATATATTTT. The encoded protein is CAISAGTGGRNTIYF.

A note on this clone: Its ends do not fully match the called genes, so a read error is possible. The rearrangement uses TRBV30 and TRBJ1-2; possibly TRBD1 for D (5 bases). The germline V gene encodes CDR1 GTSNPN and CDR2 SVGIG (reference sequence). This CDR3 is built from 11 residues. The DNA of the CDR3 is TGTGCCTGGAGTGCAAGCCGGGACCGTCACTTC. It translates to CAWSASRDRHF.

The chain joins TRBV7-9 to TRBJ1-1, with D hard to call. The CDR3 is 13 residues long. CDR1 is SEHNR and CDR2 is FQNEAQ in the germline V gene (reference sequence). Trimming shortened V by 2 bases and J by 8 bases, and 12 bases separated the two germline ends. The DNA of the CDR3 is TGTGCCAGCAGCTTAAGGGCCACTGCGGAAGCTTTCTTT. It is translated as CASSLRATAEAFF.

The chain couples TRBV30 to TRBJ1-2, with 9 nucleotides matching TRBD1. The V gene's germline CDR1 is GTSNPN and CDR2 SVGIG (reference sequence). Germline trimming cut 5 bases from V and 8 bases from J; bases unmatched to any gene: 12. The CDR3 totals 14 residues. The CDR3 DNA follows: TGTGCCTGGCGGGACAGGGTCCTCTCGTCCGGCTACACCTTC. It specifies CAWRDRVLSSGYTF.